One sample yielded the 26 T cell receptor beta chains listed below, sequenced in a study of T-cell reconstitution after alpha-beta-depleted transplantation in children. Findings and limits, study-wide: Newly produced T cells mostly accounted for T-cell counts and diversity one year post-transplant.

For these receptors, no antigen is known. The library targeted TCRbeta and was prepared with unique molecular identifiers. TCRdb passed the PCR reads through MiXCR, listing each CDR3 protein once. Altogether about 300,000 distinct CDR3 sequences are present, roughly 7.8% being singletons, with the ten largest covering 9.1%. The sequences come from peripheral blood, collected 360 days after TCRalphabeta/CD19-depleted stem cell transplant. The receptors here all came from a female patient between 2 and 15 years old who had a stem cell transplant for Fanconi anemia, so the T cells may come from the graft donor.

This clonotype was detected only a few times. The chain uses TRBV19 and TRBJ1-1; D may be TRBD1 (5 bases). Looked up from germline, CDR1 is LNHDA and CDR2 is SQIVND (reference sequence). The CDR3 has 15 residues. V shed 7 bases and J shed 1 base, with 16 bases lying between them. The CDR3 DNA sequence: TGTGCCAGTACCCTAGGTCAGGGCCCGAACACTGAAGCTTTCTTT. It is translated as CASTLGQGPNTEAFF.

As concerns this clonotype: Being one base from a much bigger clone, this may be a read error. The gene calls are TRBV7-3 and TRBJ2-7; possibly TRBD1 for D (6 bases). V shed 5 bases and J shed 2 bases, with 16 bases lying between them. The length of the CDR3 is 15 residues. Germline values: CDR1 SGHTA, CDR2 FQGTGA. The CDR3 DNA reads TGTGCCAGCAGCCCAACAGGCAGGGGAACCTACGAGCAGTACTTC. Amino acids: CASSPTGRGTYEQYF.

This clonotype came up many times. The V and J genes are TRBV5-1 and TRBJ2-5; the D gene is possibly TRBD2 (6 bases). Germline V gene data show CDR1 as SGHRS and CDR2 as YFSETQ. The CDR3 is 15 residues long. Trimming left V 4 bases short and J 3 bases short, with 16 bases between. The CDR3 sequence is CASSPVGEAEETQYF. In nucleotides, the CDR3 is TGCGCCAGCAGCCCAGTCGGGGAGGCCGAAGAGACCCAGTACTTC.

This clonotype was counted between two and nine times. CDR3 sequence: CASSVLTSQETQYF. DNA for the CDR3: TGTGCCAGCAGTGTTTTAACTAGCCAGGAGACCCAGTACTTC. The gene calls are TRBV2 and TRBJ2-5, with D possibly being TRBD2 (6 bases). Germline V gene lookup returns CDR1 SNHLY and CDR2 FYNNEI. The germline V and J ends were trimmed by 4 bases and 5 bases, with 14 bases remaining between them. This CDR3 is 14 amino acids long.

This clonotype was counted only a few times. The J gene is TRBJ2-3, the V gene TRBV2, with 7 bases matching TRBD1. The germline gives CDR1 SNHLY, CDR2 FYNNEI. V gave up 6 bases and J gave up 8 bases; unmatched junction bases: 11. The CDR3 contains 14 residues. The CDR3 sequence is CASRPGQLPSTQYF. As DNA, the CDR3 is TGTGCCAGCAGGCCGGGACAGCTACCCTCTACGCAGTATTTT.

CDR3 protein: CASSLSIRVEQFF. The DNA for the CDR3 is TGTGCCAGCAGTTTATCAATTCGGGTTGAGCAGTTCTTC. The chain links TRBV28 to TRBJ2-1; no clear D gene. In germline, CDR1 is MDHEN, CDR2 SYDVKM. V lost 1 base and J lost 9, with 10 bases in between. This CDR3 comprises 13 residues.

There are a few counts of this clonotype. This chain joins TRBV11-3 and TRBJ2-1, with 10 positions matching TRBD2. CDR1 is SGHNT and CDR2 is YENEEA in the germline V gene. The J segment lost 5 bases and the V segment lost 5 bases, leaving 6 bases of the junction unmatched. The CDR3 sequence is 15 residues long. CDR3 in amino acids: CASSQRGGLNNEQFF. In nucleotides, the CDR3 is TGTGCCAGCAGCCAGCGGGGGGGACTTAACAATGAGCAGTTCTTC.

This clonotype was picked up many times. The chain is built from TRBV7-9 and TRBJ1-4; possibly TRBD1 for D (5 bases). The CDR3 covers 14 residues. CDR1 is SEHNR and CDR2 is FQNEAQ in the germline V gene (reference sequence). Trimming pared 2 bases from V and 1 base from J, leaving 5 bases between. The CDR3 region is CASSLTGTNEKLFF. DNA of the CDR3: TGTGCCAGCAGCTTAACAGGAACTAATGAAAAACTGTTTTTT.

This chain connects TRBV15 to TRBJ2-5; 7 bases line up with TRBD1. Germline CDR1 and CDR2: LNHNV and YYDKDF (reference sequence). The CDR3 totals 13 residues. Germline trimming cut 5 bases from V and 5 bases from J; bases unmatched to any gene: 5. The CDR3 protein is CATSRQGYETQYF. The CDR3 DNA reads TGTGCCACCAGCCGACAGGGTTACGAGACCCAGTACTTC.

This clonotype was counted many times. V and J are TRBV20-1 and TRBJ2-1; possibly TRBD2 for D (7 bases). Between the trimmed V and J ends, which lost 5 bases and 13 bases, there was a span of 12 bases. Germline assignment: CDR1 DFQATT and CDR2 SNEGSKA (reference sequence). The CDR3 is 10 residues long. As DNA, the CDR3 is TGCAGTGCTCCCGGGGGGCTCCAGTTCTTC. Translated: CSAPGGLQFF.

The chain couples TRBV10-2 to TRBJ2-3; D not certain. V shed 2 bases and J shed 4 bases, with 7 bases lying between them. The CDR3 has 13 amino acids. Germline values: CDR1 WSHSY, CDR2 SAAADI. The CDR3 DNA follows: TGCGCCAGCAGTGAGGTTCCATCAGATACGCAGTATTTT. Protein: CASSEVPSDTQYF.

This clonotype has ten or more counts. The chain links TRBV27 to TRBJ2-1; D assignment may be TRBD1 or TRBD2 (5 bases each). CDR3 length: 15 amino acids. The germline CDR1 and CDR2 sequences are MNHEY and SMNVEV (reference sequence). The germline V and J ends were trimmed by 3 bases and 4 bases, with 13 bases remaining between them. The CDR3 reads CASSFPRGPYNEQFF. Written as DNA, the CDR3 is TGTGCCAGCAGTTTTCCCCGGGGCCCTTACAATGAGCAGTTCTTC.

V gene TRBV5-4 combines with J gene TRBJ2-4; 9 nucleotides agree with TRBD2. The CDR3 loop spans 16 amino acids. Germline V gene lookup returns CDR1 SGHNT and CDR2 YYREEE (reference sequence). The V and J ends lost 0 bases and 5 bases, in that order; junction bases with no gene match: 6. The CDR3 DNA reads TGTGCCAGCAGCTTGGAGCCTAGCGGGGCTCAAAACATTCAGTACTTC. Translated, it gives CASSLEPSGAQNIQYF.

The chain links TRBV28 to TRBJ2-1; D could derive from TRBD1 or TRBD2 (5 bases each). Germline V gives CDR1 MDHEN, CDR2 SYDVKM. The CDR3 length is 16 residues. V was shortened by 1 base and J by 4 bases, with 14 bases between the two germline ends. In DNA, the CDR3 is TGTGCCAGCAGTTTATTGAAGGGACGGGTGTACAATGAGCAGTTCTTC. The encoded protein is CASSLLKGRVYNEQFF.

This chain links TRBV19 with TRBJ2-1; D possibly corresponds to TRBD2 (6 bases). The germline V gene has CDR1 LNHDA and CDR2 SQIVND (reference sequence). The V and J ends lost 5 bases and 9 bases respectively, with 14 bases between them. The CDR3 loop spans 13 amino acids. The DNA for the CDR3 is TGTGCCAGTAGTCGGTACGAGCGGGCTGAGCAGTTCTTC. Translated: CASSRYERAEQFF.

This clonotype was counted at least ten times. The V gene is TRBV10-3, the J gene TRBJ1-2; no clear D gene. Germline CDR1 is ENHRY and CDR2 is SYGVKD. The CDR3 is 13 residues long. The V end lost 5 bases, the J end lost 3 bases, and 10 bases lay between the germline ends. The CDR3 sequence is CAISSDRYYGYTF. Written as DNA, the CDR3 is TGTGCCATCAGTAGCGATCGGTACTATGGCTACACCTTC.

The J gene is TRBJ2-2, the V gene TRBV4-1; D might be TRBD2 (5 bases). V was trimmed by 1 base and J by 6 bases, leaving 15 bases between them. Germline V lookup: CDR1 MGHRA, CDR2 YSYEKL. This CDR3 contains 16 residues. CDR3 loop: CASSQGYLGDAGELFF. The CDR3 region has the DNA TGCGCCAGCAGCCAAGGATATCTCGGGGATGCCGGGGAGCTGTTTTTT.

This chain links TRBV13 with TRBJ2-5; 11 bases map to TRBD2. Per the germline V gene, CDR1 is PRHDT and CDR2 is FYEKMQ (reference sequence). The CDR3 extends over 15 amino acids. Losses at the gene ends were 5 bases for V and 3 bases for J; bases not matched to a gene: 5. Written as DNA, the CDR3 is TGTGCCAGCAGCCTACCGACTAGCGGGGAAGAGACCCAGTACTTC. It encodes CASSLPTSGEETQYF.

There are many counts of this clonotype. The CDR3: CASSNTIGFPQAFF. CDR3 in DNA: TGTGCCAGCAGCAATACCATCGGTTTCCCCCAAGCTTTCTTT. This rearrangement joins TRBV28 to TRBJ1-1; D gene uncertain. Looked up from germline, CDR1 is MDHEN and CDR2 is SYDVKM. Between the trimmed V and J ends, which lost 6 bases and 9 bases, there was a span of 20 bases. The CDR3 loop spans 14 amino acids.

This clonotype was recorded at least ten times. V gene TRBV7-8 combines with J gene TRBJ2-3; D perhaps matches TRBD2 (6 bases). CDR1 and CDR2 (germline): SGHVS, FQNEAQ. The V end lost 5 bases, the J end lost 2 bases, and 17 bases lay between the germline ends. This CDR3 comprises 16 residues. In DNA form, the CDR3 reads TGTGCCAGCAGCCCGGCCCGAGCGGGTTCCACAGATACGCAGTATTTT. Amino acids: CASSPARAGSTDTQYF. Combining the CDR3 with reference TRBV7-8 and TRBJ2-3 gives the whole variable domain GAGVSQSPRYKVAKRGQDVALRCDPISGHVSLFWYQQALGQGPEFLTYFQNEAQLDKSGLPSDRFFAERPEGSVSTLKIQRTQQEDSAVYLCASSPARAGSTDTQYFGPGTRLTVL.

This CDR3 reads CASSWDSGGAQYF. CDR3 bases: TGTGCCAGCAGTTGGGATAGCGGGGGGGCCCAGTATTTT. The chain recombines TRBV6-5 with TRBJ2-3, with 11 positions matching TRBD2. The CDR3 loop spans 13 amino acids. Germline assignment: CDR1 MNHEY and CDR2 SVGAGI. The V segment lost 4 bases and the J segment 12 bases; nucleotides outside the gene matches: 6.

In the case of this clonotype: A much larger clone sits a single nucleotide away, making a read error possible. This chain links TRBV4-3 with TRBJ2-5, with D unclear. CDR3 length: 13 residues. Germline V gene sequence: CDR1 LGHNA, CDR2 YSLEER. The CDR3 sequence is CASSQVLPETKYF. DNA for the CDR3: TGCGCCAGCAGCCAAGTTCTTCCCGAGACCAAGTACTTC.

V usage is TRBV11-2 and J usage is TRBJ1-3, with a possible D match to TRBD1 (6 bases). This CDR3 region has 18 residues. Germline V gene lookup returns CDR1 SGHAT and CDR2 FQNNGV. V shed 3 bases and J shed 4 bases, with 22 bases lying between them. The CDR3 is CASSFPADRTVWGNTIYF. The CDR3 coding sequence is TGTGCCAGCAGCTTTCCAGCCGACAGGACGGTGTGGGGAAACACCATATATTTT.

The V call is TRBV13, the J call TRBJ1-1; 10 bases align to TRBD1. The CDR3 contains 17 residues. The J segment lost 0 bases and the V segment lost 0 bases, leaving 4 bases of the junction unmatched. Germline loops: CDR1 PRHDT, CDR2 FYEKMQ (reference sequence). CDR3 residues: CASSLGDRGFLNTEAFF. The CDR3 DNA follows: TGTGCCAGCAGCTTAGGGGACAGGGGGTTTTTGAACACTGAAGCTTTCTTT.

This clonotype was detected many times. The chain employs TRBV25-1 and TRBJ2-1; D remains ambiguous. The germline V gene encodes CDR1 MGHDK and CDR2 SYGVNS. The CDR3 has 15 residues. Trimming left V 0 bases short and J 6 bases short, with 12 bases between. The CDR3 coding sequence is TGTGCCAGCAGTGAATATCGGGTAGAGGTCAATGAGCAGTTCTTC. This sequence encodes CASSEYRVEVNEQFF.

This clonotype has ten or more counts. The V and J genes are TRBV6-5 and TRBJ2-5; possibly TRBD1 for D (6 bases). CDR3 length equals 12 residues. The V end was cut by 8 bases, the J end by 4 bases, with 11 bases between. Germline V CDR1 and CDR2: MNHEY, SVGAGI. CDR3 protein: CASGRGRETQYF. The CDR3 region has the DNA TGTGCCAGCGGCAGGGGCCGAGAGACCCAGTACTTC.